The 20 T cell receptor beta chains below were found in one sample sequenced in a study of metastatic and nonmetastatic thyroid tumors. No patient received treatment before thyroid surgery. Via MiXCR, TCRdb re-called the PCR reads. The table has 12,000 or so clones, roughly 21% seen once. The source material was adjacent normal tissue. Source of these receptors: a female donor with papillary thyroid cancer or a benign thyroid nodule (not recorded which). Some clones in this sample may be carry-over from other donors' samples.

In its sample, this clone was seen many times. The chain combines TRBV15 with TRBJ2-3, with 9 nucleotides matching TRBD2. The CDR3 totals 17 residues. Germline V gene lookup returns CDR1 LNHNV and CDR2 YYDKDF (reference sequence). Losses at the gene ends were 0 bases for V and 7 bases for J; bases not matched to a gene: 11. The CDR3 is CATSRDRRGRAGYTQYF. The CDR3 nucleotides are TGTGCCACCAGCAGAGATCGCCGCGGGAGGGCCGGGTATACGCAGTATTTT.

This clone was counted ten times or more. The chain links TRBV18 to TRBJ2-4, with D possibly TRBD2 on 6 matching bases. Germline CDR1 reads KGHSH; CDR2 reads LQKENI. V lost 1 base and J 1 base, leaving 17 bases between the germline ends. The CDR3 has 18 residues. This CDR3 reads CASSPRGLASGAKNIQYF. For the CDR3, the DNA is TGTGCCAGCTCACCACGGGGTCTAGCGTCTGGGGCCAAAAACATTCAGTACTTC.

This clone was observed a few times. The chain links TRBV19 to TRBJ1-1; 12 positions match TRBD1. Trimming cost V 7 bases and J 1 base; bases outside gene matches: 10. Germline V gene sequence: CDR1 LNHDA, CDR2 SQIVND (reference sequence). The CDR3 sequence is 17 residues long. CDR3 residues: CASTRGQGALRNTEAFF. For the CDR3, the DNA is TGTGCCAGTACCAGGGGACAGGGGGCCCTCAGGAACACTGAAGCTTTCTTT.

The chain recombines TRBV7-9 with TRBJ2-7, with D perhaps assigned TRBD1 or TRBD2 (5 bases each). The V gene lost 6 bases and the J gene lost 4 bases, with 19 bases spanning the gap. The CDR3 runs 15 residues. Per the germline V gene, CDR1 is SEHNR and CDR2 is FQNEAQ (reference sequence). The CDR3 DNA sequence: TGTGCCAGCAGGGGGGAAACCCCCTTCTCTTACGAGCAGTACTTC. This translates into CASRGETPFSYEQYF.

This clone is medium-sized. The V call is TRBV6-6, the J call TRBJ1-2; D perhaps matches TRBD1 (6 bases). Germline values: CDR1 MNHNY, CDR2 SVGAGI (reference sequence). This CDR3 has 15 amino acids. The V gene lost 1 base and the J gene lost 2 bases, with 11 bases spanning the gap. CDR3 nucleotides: TGTGCCAGCAGTTACTGGGGGGCGGCGAACTATGGCTACACCTTC. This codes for CASSYWGAANYGYTF.

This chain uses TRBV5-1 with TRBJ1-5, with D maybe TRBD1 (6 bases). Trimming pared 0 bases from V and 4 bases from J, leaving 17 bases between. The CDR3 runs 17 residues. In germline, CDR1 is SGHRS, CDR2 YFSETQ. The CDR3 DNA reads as TGCGCCAGCAGCTTGGCCAAGTCGGGGGCCAGGAATCAGCCCCAGCATTTT. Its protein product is CASSLAKSGARNQPQHF.

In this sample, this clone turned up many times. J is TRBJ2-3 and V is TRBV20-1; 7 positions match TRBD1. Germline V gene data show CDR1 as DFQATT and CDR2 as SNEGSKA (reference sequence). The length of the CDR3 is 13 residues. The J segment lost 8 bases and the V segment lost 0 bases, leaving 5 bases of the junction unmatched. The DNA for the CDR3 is TGCAGTGCTAGAGAACAGGGGTTCGGTACGCAGTATTTT. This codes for CSAREQGFGTQYF.

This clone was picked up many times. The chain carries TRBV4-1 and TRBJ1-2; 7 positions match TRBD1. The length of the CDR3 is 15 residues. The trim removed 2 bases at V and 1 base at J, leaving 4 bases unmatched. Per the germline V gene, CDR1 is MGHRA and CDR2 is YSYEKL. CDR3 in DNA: TGCGCCAGCAGCCAATCAACAGGGGTTAACTATGGCTACACCTTC. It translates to CASSQSTGVNYGYTF.

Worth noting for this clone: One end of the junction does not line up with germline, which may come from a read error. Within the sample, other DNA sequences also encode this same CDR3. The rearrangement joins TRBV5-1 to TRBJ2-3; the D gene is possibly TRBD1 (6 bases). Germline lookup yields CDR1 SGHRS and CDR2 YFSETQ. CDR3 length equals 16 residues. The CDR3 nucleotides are TGCGCCAGCAGCTTCACCGGTACAGGGCGGACAGATACTCAGTATTTT. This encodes CASSFTGTGRTDTQYF.

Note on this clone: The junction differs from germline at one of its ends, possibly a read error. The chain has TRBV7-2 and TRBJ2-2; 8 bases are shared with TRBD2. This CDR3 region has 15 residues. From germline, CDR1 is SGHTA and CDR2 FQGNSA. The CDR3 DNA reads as TGTGCCAGCAACCCCGGCGGTAGCGGGACCGGGGATCTGTTTTTT. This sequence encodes CASNPGGSGTGDLFF.

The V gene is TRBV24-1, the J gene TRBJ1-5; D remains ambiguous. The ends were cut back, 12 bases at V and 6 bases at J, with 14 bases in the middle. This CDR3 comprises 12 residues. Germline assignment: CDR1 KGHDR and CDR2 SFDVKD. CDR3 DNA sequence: TGTGCCGCCAAGGCGGAGGGTCAGCCCCAGCATTTT. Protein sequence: CAAKAEGQPQHF.

CDR3 loop: CASSFGPRDYEQYF. CDR3 nucleotides: TGTGCCAGCAGTTTTGGCCCCAGGGACTACGAGCAGTACTTC. The V gene is TRBV12-3 or TRBV12-4, the J gene TRBJ2-7; TRBD1 is a possible D gene (5 bases). V shed 3 bases and J shed 3 bases, with 12 bases lying between them. This CDR3 region has 14 residues.

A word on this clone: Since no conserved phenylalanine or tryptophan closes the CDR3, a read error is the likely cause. The CDR3 region has the DNA TGCATTGCTAGACCGACCTACAGGGGTACTGAAGCTTTCCTT. Protein: CIARPTYRGTEAFL. The rearrangement links TRBV20-1 to TRBJ1-1; 7 bases line up with TRBD1. Germline assignment: CDR1 DFQATT and CDR2 SNEGSKA (reference sequence). The CDR3 runs 14 residues.

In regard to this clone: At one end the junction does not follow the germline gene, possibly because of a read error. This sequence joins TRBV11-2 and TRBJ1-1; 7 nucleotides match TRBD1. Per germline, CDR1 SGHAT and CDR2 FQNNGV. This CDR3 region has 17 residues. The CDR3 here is CANSLGGRLDVFSEAFF. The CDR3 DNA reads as TGTGCCAACAGCTTAGGGGGCAGGTTAGATGTATTCTCTGAAGCTTTCTTT.

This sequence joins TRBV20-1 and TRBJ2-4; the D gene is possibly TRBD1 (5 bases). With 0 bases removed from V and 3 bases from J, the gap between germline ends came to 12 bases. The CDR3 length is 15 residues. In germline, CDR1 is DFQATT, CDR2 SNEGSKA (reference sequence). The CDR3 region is CSARDRLQGKNIQYF. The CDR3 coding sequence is TGCAGTGCTAGAGATCGCTTGCAGGGCAAAAACATTCAGTACTTC.

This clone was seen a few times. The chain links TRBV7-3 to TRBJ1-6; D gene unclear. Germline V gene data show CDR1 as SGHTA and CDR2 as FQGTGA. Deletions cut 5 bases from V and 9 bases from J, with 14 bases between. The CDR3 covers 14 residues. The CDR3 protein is CASSQGEDGSPLHF. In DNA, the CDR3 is TGTGCCAGCAGCCAAGGAGAGGACGGTTCACCCCTCCACTTT.

This CDR3 reads CASSSLSADTQYF. CDR3 coding DNA: TGTGCCAGCAGTTCATTGAGCGCAGATACGCAGTATTTT. V usage is TRBV2 and J usage is TRBJ2-3; D call uncertain. CDR1 is SNHLY, CDR2 FYNNEI, per germline. The V gene lost 5 bases and the J gene lost 4 bases, with 10 bases spanning the gap. The CDR3 has 13 amino acids.

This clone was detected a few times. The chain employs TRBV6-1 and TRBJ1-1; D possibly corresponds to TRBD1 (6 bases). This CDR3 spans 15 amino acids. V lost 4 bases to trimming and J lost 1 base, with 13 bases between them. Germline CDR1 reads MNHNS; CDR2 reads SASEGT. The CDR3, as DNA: TGTGCCAGCAGTGGGGAGGACAGACCGAACACTGAAGCTTTCTTT. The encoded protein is CASSGEDRPNTEAFF.

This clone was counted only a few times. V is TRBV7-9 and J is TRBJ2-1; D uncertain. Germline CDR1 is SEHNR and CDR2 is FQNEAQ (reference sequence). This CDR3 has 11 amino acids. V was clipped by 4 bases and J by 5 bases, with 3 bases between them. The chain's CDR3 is CASSSNNEQFF. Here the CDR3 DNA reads TGTGCCAGCAGCTCTAACAATGAGCAGTTCTTC.

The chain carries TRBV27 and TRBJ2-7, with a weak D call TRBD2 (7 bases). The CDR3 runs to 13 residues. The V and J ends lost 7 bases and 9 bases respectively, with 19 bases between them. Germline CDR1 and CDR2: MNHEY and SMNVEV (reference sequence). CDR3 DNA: TGTGCCAGCATAAGGGGGAGGGGACCTTTGCAGTACGTC. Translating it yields CASIRGRGPLQYV.